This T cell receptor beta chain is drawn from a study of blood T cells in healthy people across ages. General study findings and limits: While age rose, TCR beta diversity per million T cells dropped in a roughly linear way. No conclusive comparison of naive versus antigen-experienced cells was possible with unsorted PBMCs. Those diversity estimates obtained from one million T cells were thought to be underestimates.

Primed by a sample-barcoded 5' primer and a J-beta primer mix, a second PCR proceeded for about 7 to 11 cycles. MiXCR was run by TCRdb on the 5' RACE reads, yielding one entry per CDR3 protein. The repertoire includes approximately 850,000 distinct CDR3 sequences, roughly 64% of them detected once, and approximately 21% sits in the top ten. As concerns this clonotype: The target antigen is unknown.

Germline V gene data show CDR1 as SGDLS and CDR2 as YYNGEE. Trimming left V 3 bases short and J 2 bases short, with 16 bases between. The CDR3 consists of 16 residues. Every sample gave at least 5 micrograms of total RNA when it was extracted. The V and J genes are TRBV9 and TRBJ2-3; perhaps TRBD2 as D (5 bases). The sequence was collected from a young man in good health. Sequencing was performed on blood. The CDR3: CASSDPLAGYTDTQYF. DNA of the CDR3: TGTGCCAGCAGCGACCCCCTGGCGGGCTACACAGATACGCAGTATTTT.